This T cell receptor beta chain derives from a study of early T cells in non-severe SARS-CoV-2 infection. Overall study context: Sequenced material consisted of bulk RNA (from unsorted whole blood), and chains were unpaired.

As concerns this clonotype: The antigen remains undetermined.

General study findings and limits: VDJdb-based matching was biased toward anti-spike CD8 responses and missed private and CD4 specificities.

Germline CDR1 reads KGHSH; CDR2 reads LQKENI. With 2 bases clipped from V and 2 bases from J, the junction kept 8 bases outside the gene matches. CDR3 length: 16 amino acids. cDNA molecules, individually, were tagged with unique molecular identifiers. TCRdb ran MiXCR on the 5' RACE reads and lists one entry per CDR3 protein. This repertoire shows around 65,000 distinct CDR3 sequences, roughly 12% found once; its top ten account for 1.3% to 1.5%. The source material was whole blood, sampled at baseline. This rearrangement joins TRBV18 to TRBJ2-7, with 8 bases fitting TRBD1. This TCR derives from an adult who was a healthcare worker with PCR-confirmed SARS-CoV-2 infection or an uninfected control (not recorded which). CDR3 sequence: CASSPESGQGAYEQYF. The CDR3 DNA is TGTGCCAGCTCACCAGAGTCCGGACAGGGCGCCTACGAGCAGTACTTC.